The clone carrying this TCR beta chain has at least ten counts. What it binds is not known. Axillary draining lymph nodes of breast cancer patients supplied the node samples. The germline gives CDR1 LNHNV, CDR2 YYDKDF (reference sequence). The CDR3 is 16 amino acids. With 5 bases clipped from V and 5 bases from J, the junction kept 6 bases outside the gene matches. These data belong to a study of breast tumors, draining lymph nodes, adjacent tissues. Regarding the study as a whole: Tumors had less TCR diversity than lymph nodes, more than nontumor tissue.

TCRdb called the multiplex PCR reads again in MiXCR, with one record for every CDR3 protein. The table records about 130,000 distinct CDR3 sequences, under 25% of them present only once. The clonotype comes from a female donor with breast cancer. Some clones in this sample may be carry-over from other donors' samples. The material sequenced was axillary lymph node tissue. The V call is TRBV15, the J call TRBJ2-1; 13 bases line up with TRBD2. The CDR3 sequence: CATSRRTSGSDNEQFF. The CDR3 DNA is TGTGCCACCAGCCGAAGGACTAGCGGGAGTGACAATGAGCAGTTCTTC.